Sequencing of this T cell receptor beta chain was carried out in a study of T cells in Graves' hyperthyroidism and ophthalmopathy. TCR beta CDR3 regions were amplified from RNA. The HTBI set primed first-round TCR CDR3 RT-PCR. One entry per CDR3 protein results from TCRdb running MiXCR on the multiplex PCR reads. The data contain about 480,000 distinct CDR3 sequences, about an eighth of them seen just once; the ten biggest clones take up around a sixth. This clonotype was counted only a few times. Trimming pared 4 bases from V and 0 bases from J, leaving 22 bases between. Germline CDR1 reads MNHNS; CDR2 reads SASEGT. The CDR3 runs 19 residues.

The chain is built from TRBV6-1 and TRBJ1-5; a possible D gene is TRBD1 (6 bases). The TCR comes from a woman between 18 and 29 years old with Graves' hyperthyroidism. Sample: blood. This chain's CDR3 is CASSADRPGRPFSNQPQHF. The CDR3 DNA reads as TGTGCCAGCAGTGCGGACAGACCCGGACGGCCTTTTAGCAATCAGCCCCAGCATTTT.